This T cell receptor beta chain was sequenced in a study of cytomegalovirus exposure and HLA in healthy donors. Clones were read by immunoSEQ multiplex PCR, and TCRdb kept only the in-frame ones, dropping some. Here the sample spans about 140,000 clones, about nine tenths being singletons. V lost 6 bases and J lost 7; bases outside the gene matches: 7. Germline loops: CDR1 MRHNA, CDR2 SNTAGT. The CDR3 spans 15 residues. This clone appeared a few times. Sequencing was performed on PBMCs. This sequence was found in a man aged 18 to 30 in good health and CMV-seronegative. The chain is built from TRBV6-4 and TRBJ2-1, with TRBD2 identical over 12 bases. CDR3 DNA: TGTGCCAGCAGACTAGCGGGGGGTGAGGTGAATGAGCAGTTCTTC. Protein: CASRLAGGEVNEQFF.